These T cell receptor beta chains were read from a single sample in a study of blood T cell repertoires in COVID-19. Libraries were prepared by immunoSEQ multiplex PCR; TCRdb keeps only in-frame clonotypes and omits some of them. The sample contains roughly 98,000 clones, 80% to 95% of which appear only once. Sequencing was done on a sample of peripheral blood. The source is a woman aged 60-75 years with active COVID-19. CDR3s include the opening cysteine and the closing phenylalanine or tryptophan. Each record gives: CDR3 protein, J gene, V gene, D gene. A D gene is named only where the DNA matches it firmly.

CDR3: CASSPGLASYNEQFF
J: TRBJ2-1
V: TRBV7-9
D: TRBD2

CDR3: CSVEDGGTGTLGQYF
J: TRBJ2-5
V: TRBV29-1
D: TRBD1

CDR3: CASSYSMAGASTDTQYF
J: TRBJ2-3
V: TRBV6-2/TRBV6-3
D: -

CDR3: CASSPLGGVAYEQYF
J: TRBJ2-7
V: TRBV18
D: -

CDR3: CASSLDRLSTDTQYF
J: TRBJ2-3
V: TRBV7-2
D: TRBD1

CDR3: CASSPSGGGYEQYF
J: TRBJ2-7
V: TRBV18
D: TRBD2

CDR3: CASSPGTGAYEQYF
J: TRBJ2-7
V: TRBV18
D: TRBD1

CDR3: CATSENSGGGTDTQYF
J: TRBJ2-3
V: TRBV24-1
D: TRBD2

CDR3: CASSLGTEIFAYEQYF
J: TRBJ2-7
V: TRBV5-6
D: -

CDR3: CASRSLVAKNIQYF
J: TRBJ2-4
V: TRBV27
D: -

CDR3: CASSSAGETPGELFF
J: TRBJ2-2
V: TRBV7-3
D: -

CDR3: CASSQDAQADEKLFF
J: TRBJ1-4
V: TRBV4-1
D: -

CDR3: CASSEATSGPYEQYF
J: TRBJ2-7
V: TRBV6-1
D: TRBD2

CDR3: CASSYLRQGTNTEAFF
J: TRBJ1-1
V: TRBV6-6
D: TRBD1

CDR3: CASSLDRGTEAFF
J: TRBJ1-1
V: TRBV5-1
D: TRBD1

CDR3: CASSLEGQAGEKYF
J: TRBJ2-3
V: TRBV11-2
D: TRBD2

CDR3: CAWSHRAPNEKLFF
J: TRBJ1-4
V: TRBV30
D: -

CDR3: CAISGALNTEAFF
J: TRBJ1-1
V: TRBV10-3
D: -

CDR3: CASSFRVSYNEQFF
J: TRBJ2-1
V: TRBV7-8
D: -

CDR3: CASSLSGGQETQYF
J: TRBJ2-5
V: TRBV3-1/TRBV3-2
D: -

CDR3: CASNHRDGELFF
J: TRBJ2-2
V: TRBV19
D: -